This TCR beta chain is drawn from a study of blood T cell repertoires in COVID-19. Background on the study: Sites in the United States, Italy and Spain provided acute and convalescent COVID-19 samples. Nucleic acid was either cDNA or gDNA, and it came from T cells, B-cell-depleted T cells, or PBMCs.

Original processing notes: Amplifying reference gene primers gave estimates of nucleated cell counts. Assay used: immunoSEQ multiplex PCR; TCRdb lists only in-frame clones, some missing. V, J and clone size reflect that table, while D and trimming were determined from the DNA. The sample records more than 300,000 clones, about 87% being singletons. The CDR3 length is 12 residues. V lost 3 bases, J lost 10 bases, and 10 bases lay in between. Per the germline V gene, CDR1 is SGHVS and CDR2 is FQNEAQ. The Seattle patients, enrolled during active infection, were followed longitudinally. This clonotype originated in a woman in her fifties or sixties with COVID-19, enrolled during active disease. Sequencing was done on a sample of peripheral blood. The rearrangement links TRBV7-8 to TRBJ1-5, with a weak D call TRBD1 (5 bases). CDR3 coding DNA: TGTGCCAGCAGCTTGAAAGGGGAACCCCAGCATTTT. Translation: CASSLKGEPQHF. The variable domain in full, with the rest retrieved from reference TRBV7-8 and TRBJ1-5, is GAGVSQSPRYKVAKRGQDVALRCDPISGHVSLFWYQQALGQGPEFLTYFQNEAQLDKSGLPSDRFFAERPEGSVSTLKIQRTQQEDSAVYLCASSLKGEPQHFGDGTRLSIL.